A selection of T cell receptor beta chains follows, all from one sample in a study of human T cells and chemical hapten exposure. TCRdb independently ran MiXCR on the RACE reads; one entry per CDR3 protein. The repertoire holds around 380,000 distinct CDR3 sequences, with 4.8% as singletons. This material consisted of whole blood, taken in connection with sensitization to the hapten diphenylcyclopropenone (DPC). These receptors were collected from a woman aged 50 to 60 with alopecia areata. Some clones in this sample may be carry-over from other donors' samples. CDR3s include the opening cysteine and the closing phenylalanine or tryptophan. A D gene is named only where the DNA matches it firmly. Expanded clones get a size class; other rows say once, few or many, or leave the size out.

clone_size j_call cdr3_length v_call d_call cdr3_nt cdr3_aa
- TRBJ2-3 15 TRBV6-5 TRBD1 TGTGCCAGCCAGGGACAGGGATTGAGGACAGATACGCAGTATTTT CASQGQGLRTDTQYF
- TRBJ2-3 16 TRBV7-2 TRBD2 TGTGCCAGCAGCACGGGACTAGCGGCCTTGATAGATACGCAGTATTTT CASSTGLAALIDTQYF
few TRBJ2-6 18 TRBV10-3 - TGTGCCATCAGTGAACAGCAGGGCAGACAATCTGGGGCCAACGTCCTGACTTTC CAISEQQGRQSGANVLTF
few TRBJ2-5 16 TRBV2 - TGTGCCAGCAGTGATTGGCAGGGATCGAGGCAAGAGACCCAGTACTTC CASSDWQGSRQETQYF
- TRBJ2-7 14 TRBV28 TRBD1 TGTGCCAGCAGTCCTGATAGGGGGCGCAACGAGCAGTACTTC CASSPDRGRNEQYF
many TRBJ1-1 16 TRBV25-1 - TGTGCCAGCAGTGAATTGGTAGCGGGCCCTTACACTGAAGCTTTCTTT CASSELVAGPYTEAFF
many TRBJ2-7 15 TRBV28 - TGTGCCAGCAGTGCTATAGCGGAGAGCTCCTACGAGCAGTACTTC CASSAIAESSYEQYF
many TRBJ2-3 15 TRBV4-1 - TGCGCCAGCAGCCAAGATAGCACGACGAAGGATACGCAGTATTTT CASSQDSTTKDTQYF
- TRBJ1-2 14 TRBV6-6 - TGTGCCAGCAGTTACGGGGGATCGCACTATGGCTACACCTTC CASSYGGSHYGYTF
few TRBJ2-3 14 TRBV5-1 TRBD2 TGCGCCAGCAGCTTGCAGCGGGAGAGGCTTACGCAGTATTTT CASSLQRERLTQYF
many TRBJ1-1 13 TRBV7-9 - TGTGCCAGCAGGTGGCAGATGGAAACTGAAGCTTTCTTT CASRWQMETEAFF
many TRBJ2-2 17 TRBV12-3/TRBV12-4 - TGTGCCAGCAGTTTAAGGCTGGTGGCGGGGCTGACCGGGGAGCTGTTTTTT CASSLRLVAGLTGELFF
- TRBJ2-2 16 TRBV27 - TGTGCCAGCAGTAAAAGGGCCGCGGAAAACACCGGGGAGCTGTTTTTT CASSKRAAENTGELFF
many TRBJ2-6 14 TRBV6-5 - TGTGCCAGCAGTCAGGGTACAGGGGCCAACGTCCTGACTTTC CASSQGTGANVLTF
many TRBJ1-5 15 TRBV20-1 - TGCAGTGCTTTAAAGGGGGGCTTCGGGAATCAGCCCCAGCATTTT CSALKGGFGNQPQHF
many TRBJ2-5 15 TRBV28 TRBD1 TGTGCCAGCAGTCCCCGGGACAGGCCGGGGGAGACCCAGTACTTC CASSPRDRPGETQYF
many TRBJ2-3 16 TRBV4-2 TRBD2 TGTGCCAGCAGCCAAGATGGGGGACTAGCATCAGATACGCAGTATTTT CASSQDGGLASDTQYF
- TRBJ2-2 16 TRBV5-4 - TGTGCCAGCAGCTTGGAAGCCGACTTAAACACCGGGGAGCTGTTTTTT CASSLEADLNTGELFF
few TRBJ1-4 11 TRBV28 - TGTGCCAGCCTCGGGGCCCAAAAACTGTTTTTT CASLGAQKLFF
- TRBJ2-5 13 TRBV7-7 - TGTGCCAGCAGCCTCGGGACTCTCCGGGGCCAGTACTTC CASSLGTLRGQYF
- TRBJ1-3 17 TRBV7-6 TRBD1 TGTGCCAGCAGCTGGACCGGGACAGGGGGTACTGGAAACACCATATATTTT CASSWTGTGGTGNTIYF
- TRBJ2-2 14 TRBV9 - TGTGCCAGCAGCGGCAGCGGATCCCTCCGGGAGCTGTTTTTT CASSGSGSLRELFF
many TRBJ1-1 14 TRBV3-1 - TGTGCCAGCAGCCCTTATACGGAGAACACTGAAGCTTTCTTT CASSPYTENTEAFF